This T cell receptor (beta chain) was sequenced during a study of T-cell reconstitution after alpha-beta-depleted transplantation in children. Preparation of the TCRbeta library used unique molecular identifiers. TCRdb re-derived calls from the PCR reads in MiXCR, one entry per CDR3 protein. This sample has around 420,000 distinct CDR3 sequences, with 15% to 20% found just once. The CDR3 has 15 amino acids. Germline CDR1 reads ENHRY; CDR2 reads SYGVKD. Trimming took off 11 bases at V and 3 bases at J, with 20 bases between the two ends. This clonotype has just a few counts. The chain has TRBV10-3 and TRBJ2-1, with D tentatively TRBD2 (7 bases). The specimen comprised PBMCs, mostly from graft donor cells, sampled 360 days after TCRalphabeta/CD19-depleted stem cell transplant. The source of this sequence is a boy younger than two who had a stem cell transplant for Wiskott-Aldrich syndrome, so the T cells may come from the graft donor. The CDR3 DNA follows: TGTGCCGTCGGCGGGGGCCCCGCTCACTACAATGAGCAGTTCTTC. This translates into CAVGGGPAHYNEQFF.